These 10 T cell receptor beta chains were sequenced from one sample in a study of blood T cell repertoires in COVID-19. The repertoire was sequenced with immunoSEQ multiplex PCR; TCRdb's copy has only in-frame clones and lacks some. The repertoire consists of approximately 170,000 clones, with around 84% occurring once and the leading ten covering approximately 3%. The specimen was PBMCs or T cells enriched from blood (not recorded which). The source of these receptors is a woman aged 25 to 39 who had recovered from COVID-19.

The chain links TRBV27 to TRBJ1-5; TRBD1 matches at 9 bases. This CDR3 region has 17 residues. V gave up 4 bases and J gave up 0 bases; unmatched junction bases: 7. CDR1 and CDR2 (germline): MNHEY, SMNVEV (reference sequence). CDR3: CASSSRQGDYSNQPQHF. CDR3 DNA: TGTGCCAGCAGTTCCCGACAGGGGGATTATAGCAATCAGCCCCAGCATTTT.

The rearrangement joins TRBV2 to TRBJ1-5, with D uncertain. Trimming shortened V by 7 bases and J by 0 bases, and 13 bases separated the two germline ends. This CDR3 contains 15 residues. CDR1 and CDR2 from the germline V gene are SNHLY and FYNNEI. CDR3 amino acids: CASTLGGNSNQPQHF. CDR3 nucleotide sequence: TGTGCCAGCACCCTGGGAGGGAATAGCAATCAGCCCCAGCATTTT. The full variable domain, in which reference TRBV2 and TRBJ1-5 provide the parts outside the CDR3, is EPEVTQTPSHQVTQMGQEVILRCVPISNHLYFYWYRQILGQKVEFLVSFYNNEISEKSEIFDDQFSVERPDGSNFTLKIRSTKLEDSAMYFCASTLGGNSNQPQHFGDGTRLSIL.

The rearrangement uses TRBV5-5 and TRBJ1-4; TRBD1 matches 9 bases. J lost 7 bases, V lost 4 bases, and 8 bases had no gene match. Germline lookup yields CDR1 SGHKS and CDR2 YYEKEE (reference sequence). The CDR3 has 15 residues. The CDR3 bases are TGTGCCAGCAGCACCACCACAGGGGGCGGTGAAAAACTGTTTTTT. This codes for CASSTTTGGGEKLFF.

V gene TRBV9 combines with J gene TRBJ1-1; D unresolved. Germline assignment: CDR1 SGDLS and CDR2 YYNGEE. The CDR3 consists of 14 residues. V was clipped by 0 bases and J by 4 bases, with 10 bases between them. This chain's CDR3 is CASSVGWEGTEAFF. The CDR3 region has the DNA TGTGCCAGCAGCGTAGGTTGGGAGGGCACTGAAGCTTTCTTT.

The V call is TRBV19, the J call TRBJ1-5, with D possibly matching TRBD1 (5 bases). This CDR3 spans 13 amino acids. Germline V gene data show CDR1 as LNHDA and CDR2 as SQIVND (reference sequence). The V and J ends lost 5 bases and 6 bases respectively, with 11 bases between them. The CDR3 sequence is CASSQGSPQPQHF. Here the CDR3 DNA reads TGTGCCAGTAGTCAGGGAAGCCCTCAGCCCCAGCATTTT.

The CDR3 loop is CATQVPGHLNTEAFF. In DNA, the CDR3 is TGTGCCACCCAAGTCCCGGGACACCTGAACACTGAAGCTTTCTTT. The chain joins TRBV6-5 to TRBJ1-1, with TRBD1 as a possible D gene (6 bases). Trimming removed 10 bases at V and 0 bases at J, with 18 bases between. The CDR3 runs 15 residues. The germline V gene encodes CDR1 MNHEY and CDR2 SVGAGI.

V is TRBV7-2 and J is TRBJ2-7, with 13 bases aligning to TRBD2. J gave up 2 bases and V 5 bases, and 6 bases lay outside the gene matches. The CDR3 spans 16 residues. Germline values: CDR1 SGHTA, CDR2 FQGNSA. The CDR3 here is CASSPRLAGGTYEQYF. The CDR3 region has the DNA TGTGCCAGCAGCCCTCGACTAGCGGGAGGTACCTACGAGCAGTACTTC.

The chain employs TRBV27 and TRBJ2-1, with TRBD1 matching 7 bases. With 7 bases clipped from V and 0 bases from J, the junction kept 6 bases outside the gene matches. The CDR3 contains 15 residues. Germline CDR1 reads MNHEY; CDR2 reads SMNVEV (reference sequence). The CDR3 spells CASNWDSASYNEQFF. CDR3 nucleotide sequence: TGTGCCAGCAACTGGGACAGCGCCTCCTACAATGAGCAGTTCTTC.

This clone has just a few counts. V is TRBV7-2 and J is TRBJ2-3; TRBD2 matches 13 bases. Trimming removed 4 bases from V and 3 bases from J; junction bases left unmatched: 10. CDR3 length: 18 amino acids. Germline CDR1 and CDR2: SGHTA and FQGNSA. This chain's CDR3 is CASSSTSGGAGKTDTQYF. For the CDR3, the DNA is TGTGCCAGCAGCTCTACTAGCGGGGGGGCCGGTAAGACAGATACGCAGTATTTT. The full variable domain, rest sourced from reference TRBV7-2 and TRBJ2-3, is GAGVSQSPSNKVTEKGKDVELRCDPISGHTALYWYRQSLGQGLEFLIYFQGNSAPDKSGLPSDRFSAERTGGSVSTLTIQRTQQEDSAVYLCASSSTSGGAGKTDTQYFGPGTRLTVL.

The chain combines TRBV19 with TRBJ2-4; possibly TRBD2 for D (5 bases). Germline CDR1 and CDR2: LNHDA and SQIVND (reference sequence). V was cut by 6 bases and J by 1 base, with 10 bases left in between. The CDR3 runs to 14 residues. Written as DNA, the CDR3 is TGTGCCAGTAGAGCCCCGGGGGCCAAAAACATTCAGTACTTC. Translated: CASRAPGAKNIQYF.